Following are 27 T cell receptor beta chains from one sample sequenced in a study of T cell clonality in common variable immunodeficiency. Findings and caveats of the study: In common variable immunodeficiency, TCR beta chains reportedly carried fewer deletions and N-nucleotide insertions.

Some clones are missing from TCRdb's copy, which holds only in-frame ones; the method was immunoSEQ multiplex PCR. Listed here are around 19,000 clones without any singletons, the top ten holding roughly 6.6%. These receptors are not linked to any known antigen. The specimen sequenced was peripheral blood mononuclear cells. The receptors derive from a human donor with common variable immunodeficiency.

In its sample, this clone was seen a few times. The sequence runs out 3 residues before the end of the CDR3; the remainder is reconstructed from the germline J gene. V usage is TRBV5-3 and J usage is TRBJ2-2, with 13 nucleotides matching TRBD2. TRBV5-3 is an ORF, and what it does is uncertain. V dropped 4 bases and J dropped 2; count of bases not matched to a gene: 17. CDR3 length equals 21 residues. CDR3 bases read: TGTGCCAGAAGCGTGGTGGTCCCATGTGGGACTAGCGGGGTCAACACCGGGGAG. As protein: CARSVVVPCGTSGVNTGE. The full CDR3 reads CARSVVVPCGTSGVNTGELFF.

The CDR3 loop reads CASSLGAGTEAFF. Partial CDR3 DNA: TGTGCCAGCAGCTTAGGAGCCGGCACTGAA. V usage is TRBV7-7 and J usage is TRBJ1-1; D not certain. The sequence runs out 3 residues before the end of the CDR3; the remainder is reconstructed from the germline J gene. CDR3 length equals 13 residues. Trimming stripped 1 base from V and 4 bases from J, with 7 bases between. Germline V gives CDR1 SSHAT, CDR2 FNYEAQ (reference sequence).

At least ten counts were recorded for this clone. The CDR3 end falls 3 residues outside the read, so it is completed with the germline J gene. V and J are TRBV5-1 and TRBJ2-7; 10 positions agree with TRBD1. The J segment lost 5 bases and the V segment lost 4 bases, leaving 6 bases of the junction unmatched. The germline CDR1 and CDR2 sequences are SGHRS and YFSETQ. The length of the CDR3 is 14 residues. The covered CDR3 bases are TGCGCCAGCAGCCTAGGGACAGGGGACCACGAG. The encoded protein is CASSLGTGDHE. The CDR3 in full is CASSLGTGDHEQYF.

In regard to this clone: The read comes to an end 3 residues before the CDR3 does, leaving the germline J gene to fill in the end. V is TRBV7-2 and J is TRBJ1-2; D is unresolved. The germline V gene has CDR1 SGHTA and CDR2 FQGNSA. The CDR3 length is 15 residues. V shed 0 bases and J shed 1 base, with 9 bases lying between them. CDR3 loop: CASSLAIGLNYGYTF. The CDR3 bases that were read are TGTGCCAGCAGCTTAGCGATAGGACTTAACTATGGC.

Remarks on this clone: The CDR3 goes on 3 residues after the read ends, and that part is filled in from the germline J gene. The chain employs TRBV2 and TRBJ2-4, with D maybe TRBD1 (5 bases). There are 14 residues in the CDR3. Germline V gives CDR1 SNHLY, CDR2 FYNNEI. Between the trimmed V and J ends, which lost 2 bases and 3 bases, there was a span of 8 bases. CDR3 amino acids: CASSEQGGKNIQYF. The sequenced part of the CDR3 DNA is TGTGCCAGCAGTGAACAGGGCGGCAAAAACATT.

Many counts were recorded for this clone. The read gets to within 3 residues of the CDR3 end, and the germline J gene fills in the rest. V gene TRBV19 combines with J gene TRBJ2-2; TRBD1 aligns across 9 bases. V shed 6 bases and J 7 bases; nucleotides not matched to a gene: 9. This CDR3 comprises 15 residues. Germline loops: CDR1 LNHDA, CDR2 SQIVND (reference sequence). CDR3 sequence: CASSSGTGLGGELFF. Partial CDR3 DNA: TGTGCCAGTAGCTCCGGGACAGGGTTGGGCGGGGAG. Based on the CDR3 plus reference TRBV19 and TRBJ2-2, the full variable domain is DGGITQSPKYLFRKEGQNVTLSCEQNLNHDAMYWYRQDPGQGLRLIYYSQIVNDFQKGDIAEGYSVSREKKESFPLTVTSAQKNPTAFYLCASSSGTGLGGELFFGEGSRLTVL.

For this clone: The read gets to within 3 residues of the CDR3 end, and the germline J gene fills in the rest. This chain joins TRBV19 and TRBJ1-2, with D perhaps matching TRBD1 (5 bases). The ends were cut back, 4 bases at V and 2 bases at J, with 8 bases in the middle. The CDR3 covers 13 residues. In germline, CDR1 is LNHDA, CDR2 SQIVND (reference sequence). The sequenced CDR3 bases are TGTGCCAGTAGTAAGAGGGGCAACTATGGC. Translation: CASSKRGNYG. The complete CDR3 sequence is CASSKRGNYGYTF.

This clone appeared many times. The CDR3 end lies 3 residues beyond the end of the read and is filled in from the germline J gene. The chain employs TRBV30 and TRBJ1-2; 8 bases are shared with TRBD1. V shed 2 bases, J shed 6 bases, and the junction held 2 bases outside the gene matches. The CDR3 sequence is 12 residues long. Germline V gene lookup returns CDR1 GTSNPN and CDR2 SVGIG (reference sequence). The CDR3 sequence: CAWSLTGDGYTF. The sequenced CDR3 bases are TGTGCCTGGAGTTTGACAGGGGATGGC.

There are many counts of this clone. Sequencing ends 3 residues short of the CDR3 end; the germline J gene provides the rest. The chain joins TRBV30 to TRBJ2-3; a weak D match, TRBD1 (6 bases). Germline V CDR1 and CDR2: GTSNPN, SVGIG (reference sequence). This CDR3 contains 17 residues. Trimming took 2 bases from V and 7 from J, leaving 25 bases between them. Incomplete CDR3 DNA: TGTGCCTGGAGTCCCCCCGTACTCAGGGGTGGTTTAAATACG. Amino acids: CAWSPPVLRGGLNT. The full CDR3 sequence reads CAWSPPVLRGGLNTQYF.

This clone was found many times. The CDR3 end is not reached by the read, which stops 3 residues before it; the germline J gene fills it in. The chain uses TRBV7-2 and TRBJ2-3, with TRBD2 matching 12 bases. The CDR3 spans 17 residues. CDR1 is SGHTA and CDR2 is FQGNSA in the germline V gene. The junction had 7 bases not matched to a gene; V was cut back by 0 bases and J by 6 bases. CDR3: CASSLASLAGGWDTQYF. The covered CDR3 bases are TGTGCCAGCAGCTTAGCATCGCTAGCGGGGGGGTGGGATACG.

This clone has ten or more counts. The read ends 3 residues before the CDR3 terminus; that terminus is restored from the germline J gene. The V and J genes are TRBV5-1 and TRBJ1-4, with D tentatively TRBD1 (6 bases). V was pared by 2 bases and J by 0 bases, with 11 bases between. The germline CDR1 and CDR2 sequences are SGHRS and YFSETQ. The CDR3 is made up of 16 amino acids. The CDR3 reads CASSFRQAATNEKLFF. CDR3 DNA (partial): TGCGCCAGCAGCTTCAGACAGGCTGCAACTAATGAAAAA.

This clone was observed many times. Sequencing ends 3 residues short of the CDR3 end; the germline J gene provides the rest. This rearrangement joins TRBV19 to TRBJ1-5; the D is unclear. Germline CDR1 reads LNHDA; CDR2 reads SQIVND (reference sequence). The V end was cut by 7 bases, the J end by 6 bases, with 4 bases between. The CDR3 extends over 10 amino acids. Partial CDR3 DNA: TGTGCCAGTAACAGTCAGCCC. Protein product: CASNSQP. The entire CDR3 is CASNSQPQHF.

A note on this clone: Coverage ceases 3 residues before the CDR3 finishes, and the germline J gene fills in the end. The chain recombines TRBV18 with TRBJ1-1, with 7 bases identical to TRBD1. Unmatched junction bases numbered 11, after V lost 5 bases and J lost 2 bases. Germline CDR1 is KGHSH and CDR2 is LQKENI. The CDR3 has 16 amino acids. CDR3 DNA (partial): TGTGCCAGCTCAGCGACACTCGGGACAGACAACACTGAA. This sequence encodes CASSATLGTDNTE. In full, the CDR3 is CASSATLGTDNTEAFF.

This clone was detected only a few times. With the read ending 3 residues before the CDR3 end, the germline J gene is used to fill in that end. The chain is built from TRBV5-1 and TRBJ1-3; a possible D gene is TRBD1 (6 bases). The CDR3 is 14 amino acids. V was pared by 2 bases and J by 4 bases, with 10 bases between. CDR1 and CDR2 from the germline V gene are SGHRS and YFSETQ. The CDR3 bases that were read are TGCGCCAGCAGCTTTGCAGGGGAAGGAAACACC. Amino acids: CASSFAGEGNT. The CDR3 in its entirety is CASSFAGEGNTIYF.

This clone was detected ten times or more. The read terminates 3 residues ahead of where the CDR3 ends, so the germline J gene completes it. The chain has TRBV7-2 and TRBJ2-7; 11 bases map to TRBD2. The germline CDR1 and CDR2 sequences are SGHTA and FQGNSA. V shed 4 bases, J shed 0 bases, and the junction held 2 bases outside the gene matches. This CDR3 region has 15 residues. Partial CDR3 DNA: TGTGCCAGCAGCTCGACTAGCGGGATCTCCTACGAG. Amino acids: CASSSTSGISYE. The complete CDR3 protein is CASSSTSGISYEQYF.

Regarding this clone: Read sequence stops 3 residues before the CDR3 end, and the germline J gene provides the missing end. This rearrangement joins TRBV6-2 or TRBV6-3 to TRBJ1-1; possibly TRBD1 for D (6 bases). CDR3 size: 13 residues. Per the germline V gene, CDR1 is MNHEY and CDR2 is SVGEGT. Deletions cut 4 bases from V and 1 base from J, with 7 bases between. The CDR3 loop reads CASSLQGNTEAFF. CDR3 DNA, as far as it was read: TGTGCCAGCAGTTTACAGGGGAACACTGAA.

To note about this clone: The CDR3 end falls 3 residues outside the read, so it is completed with the germline J gene. V gene TRBV30 combines with J gene TRBJ1-2; 8 bases agree with TRBD1. In germline, CDR1 is GTSNPN, CDR2 SVGIG (reference sequence). This CDR3 is 12 amino acids long. CDR3: CAWSASGGGYTF. The covered CDR3 bases are TGTGCCTGGAGCGCCTCAGGGGGCGGC.

This clone has a handful of counts. The read is 3 residues too short to cover the CDR3 end, so that end is filled in from the germline J gene. The J gene is TRBJ2-2, the V gene TRBV7-2; D is possibly TRBD2 (5 bases). The CDR3 is 16 amino acids. The V gene's germline CDR1 is SGHTA and CDR2 FQGNSA. Trimming took 0 bases from V and 1 from J, leaving 9 bases between them. The CDR3 region is CASSLAGVQNTGELFF. The DNA read from the CDR3 is TGTGCCAGCAGCTTAGCCGGGGTACAGAACACCGGGGAG.

This clone was seen more than once but under ten times. The sequenced fragment ends 3 residues before the CDR3 boundary, so the rest is inferred from the germline J gene. The chain is built from TRBV20-1 and TRBJ2-1; D is perhaps TRBD1 (6 bases). The CDR3 contains 14 residues. Trimming shortened V by 5 bases and J by 0 bases, and 11 bases separated the two germline ends. Germline V CDR1 and CDR2: DFQATT, SNEGSKA (reference sequence). This chain's CDR3 is CSAVRGSSYNEQFF. The sequenced CDR3 bases are TGCAGTGCTGTCAGGGGAAGCTCCTACAATGAG.

This clone showed up many times. CDR3 protein: CALTGKDYYGYTF. Incomplete CDR3 DNA: TGTGCCTTAACAGGGAAGGATTACTATGGC. The rearrangement joins TRBV30 to TRBJ1-2; perhaps TRBD1 as D (6 bases). The CDR3 is cut off 3 residues early in the read; its end comes from the germline J gene. Germline CDR1 reads GTSNPN; CDR2 reads SVGIG (reference sequence). The CDR3 has 13 residues. V lost 7 bases and J lost 3, with 15 bases in between.

This clone was found a few times. The read finishes 3 residues shy of the CDR3 end, and the germline J gene is used to complete it. V gene TRBV18 combines with J gene TRBJ1-4; 7 bases match TRBD1. This CDR3 comprises 14 residues. Germline V lookup: CDR1 KGHSH, CDR2 LQKENI. With V trimmed by 6 bases and J by 4 bases, 5 bases remained unmatched. CDR3 protein: CASSSGQDNEKLFF. Partial CDR3 DNA: TGTGCCAGCTCGTCCGGACAGGATAATGAAAAA. The variable domain in full, completed from reference TRBV18 and TRBJ1-4, reads NAGVMQNPRHLVRRRGQEARLRCSPMKGHSHVYWYRQLPEEGLKFMVYLQKENIIDESGMPKERFSAEFPKEGPSILRIQQVVRGDSAAYFCASSSGQDNEKLFFGSGTQLSVL.

Note on this clone: With the read ending 3 residues before the CDR3 end, the germline J gene is used to fill in that end. V usage is TRBV6-2 or TRBV6-3 and J usage is TRBJ2-5, with 9 bases identical to TRBD2. Germline CDR1 is MNHEY and CDR2 is SVGEGT. The length of the CDR3 is 14 residues. J was trimmed by 5 bases and V by 6 bases; bases with no gene match: 7. CDR3 DNA (partial): TGTGCCAGCAGACCTAGCGGGGTGGGGGAGACC. It encodes CASRPSGVGET. In full, the CDR3 is CASRPSGVGETQYF.

This clone has at least ten counts. The sequenced fragment ends 3 residues before the CDR3 boundary, so the rest is inferred from the germline J gene. This chain uses TRBV18 with TRBJ2-1; D uncertain. Germline CDR1 KGHSH, CDR2 LQKENI. The CDR3 covers 16 residues. Deletions cut 4 bases from V and 0 bases from J, with 13 bases between. CDR3 bases read: TGTGCCAGCTCACTTACCACAGTGAGCTCCTACAATGAG. It yields the protein CASSLTTVSSYNE. The entire CDR3 protein is CASSLTTVSSYNEQFF.

A remark on this clone: Read data end 3 residues before the CDR3 end; the end is taken from the germline J gene. The rearrangement uses TRBV7-2 and TRBJ2-1; tentatively, D is TRBD2 (6 bases). Between the trimmed V and J ends, which lost 6 bases and 4 bases, there was a span of 16 bases. Germline V CDR1 and CDR2: SGHTA, FQGNSA. This CDR3 is 15 amino acids long. The part of the CDR3 DNA that was read is TGTGCCAGCAGATTAAGATCGGGGGTATACAATGAG. This codes for CASRLRSGVYNE. The entire CDR3 sequence reads CASRLRSGVYNEQFF.

There are many counts of this clone. Germline is not matched at one junction end, which may reflect a read error. Read data end 3 residues before the CDR3 end; the end is taken from the germline J gene. This chain connects TRBV7-7 to TRBJ2-6; D not resolved. Germline CDR1 is SSHAT and CDR2 is FNYEAQ (reference sequence). CDR3 size: 14 residues. The covered CDR3 bases are TGTGCTAGCAGCCCAGAATCTGGGGCCAACGTC. This gives the protein CASSPESGANV. The CDR3 reads in full as CASSPESGANVLTF.

On this clone itself: The read halts 3 residues ahead of the CDR3 end, with the missing end drawn from the germline J gene. The chain employs TRBV19 and TRBJ2-5, with 8 bases matching TRBD2. The J segment lost 4 bases and the V segment lost 4 bases, leaving 14 bases of the junction unmatched. The germline gives CDR1 LNHDA, CDR2 SQIVND (reference sequence). This CDR3 comprises 17 residues. The sequenced part of the CDR3 DNA is TGTGCCAGTAGTAAACGCTCTAGCGGGCCGTTGGCAGAGACC. Protein sequence: CASSKRSSGPLAET. Given in full, the CDR3 is CASSKRSSGPLAETQYF.

This clone ranks as medium-sized. The read halts 3 residues ahead of the CDR3 end, with the missing end drawn from the germline J gene. The rearrangement joins TRBV19 to TRBJ1-2; weak D call: TRBD1 (6 bases). The CDR3 covers 14 residues. Germline lookup yields CDR1 LNHDA and CDR2 SQIVND (reference sequence). V was pared by 3 bases and J by 0 bases, with 8 bases between. Incomplete CDR3 DNA: TGTGCCAGTAGTATTAGGACAGCTAACTATGGC. Encoded protein: CASSIRTANYG. The entire CDR3 is CASSIRTANYGYTF.